This TCR beta chain was captured in a study of OX40 agonist ivuxolimab in advanced cancers. In the study overall: Partial responses occurred in Three dose-escalation patients, one with hepatocellular carcinoma and two with cutaneous melanoma.

Germline CDR1 reads SQVTM; CDR2 reads ANQGSEA. The V segment lost 7 bases and the J segment 4 bases; nucleotides outside the gene matches: 9. The CDR3 has 13 residues. Patients were ineligible given autoimmune disease history or systemic immunosuppression. Method: immunoSEQ multiplex PCR; TCRdb's copy keeps in-frame clones and lacks some. The repertoire has roughly 62,000 clones, 85% of them found once; the top ten carry over 3.5%. The sequence was collected from an adult with an advanced solid tumor such as melanoma, head and neck, liver or kidney cancer. The sample in question was CD4+ or CD8+ T cells sorted from blood, obtained in a trial of the OX40 agonist ivuxolimab. The chain links TRBV29-1 to TRBJ1-1, with 7 bases lining up with TRBD1. The CDR3 here is CSGTGQVATEAFF. CDR3 coding DNA: TGCAGCGGGACTGGACAGGTCGCCACTGAAGCTTTCTTT.